Here is one T cell receptor (beta chain) with its context. This specimen belongs to a study of blood T cell repertoires in COVID-19. CDR3 length: 15 residues. In germline, CDR1 is SNHLY, CDR2 FYNNEI. Trimming took off 2 bases at V and 0 bases at J, with 8 bases between the two ends. Residents of about two dozen US areas, aged about 18 to 95 years, made up the participants. Researchers sorted participants into cohorts using their self-reported clinical history. Here immunoSEQ multiplex PCR was the method, and the copy in TCRdb shows in-frame clones only, minus some. This table holds fewer than 250,000 clones, about 91% found once.

This TCR was sampled from a woman in her twenties or thirties with acute COVID-19. Sequenced input: PBMCs or T cells enriched from blood (not recorded which). The V and J genes are TRBV2 and TRBJ1-3; no definite D call. CDR3 sequence (DNA): TGTGCCAGCAGTGAAAGCGGCAGCTCTGGAAACACCATATATTTT. Its translation is CASSESGSSGNTIYF.